This T cell receptor beta chain was identified in a study of OX40 agonist ivuxolimab in advanced cancers. Findings and caveats of the study: Expanded peripheral T-cell antigen specificity went undetermined. CD8+ T cells averaged more expanded clones than CD4+.

Details on this clone: The target antigen is unknown.

Repertoires were generated with immunoSEQ multiplex PCR, while TCRdb's copy carries only in-frame clones and drops some. The sample includes 100,000 to 120,000 clones, around 93% of them seen just once. Peripheral blood came from all dose cohorts at three timepoints. Sequenced material: CD4+ or CD8+ T cells sorted from blood, taken in a trial of the OX40 agonist ivuxolimab. This TCR was recovered from an adult with an advanced solid tumor such as melanoma, head and neck, liver or kidney cancer.

CDR3 in DNA: TGTGCCAGCAGTGAAGTAAGGGATGAAAAACTGTTTTTT. Amino acids: CASSEVRDEKLFF. The V and J genes are TRBV6-5 and TRBJ1-4; D gene unclear. The V gene's germline CDR1 is MNHEY and CDR2 SVGAGI. The CDR3 has 13 residues. The V end was cut by 5 bases, the J end by 6 bases, with 10 bases between.